This TCR beta chain was identified during a study of cytomegalovirus exposure and HLA in healthy donors. The study, taken as a whole, reports: The majority of CMV-associated TCR beta chains were reported as apparently HLA-restricted in a later analysis.

This CDR3 contains 15 residues. Germline loops: CDR1 SGHVS, CDR2 FNYEAQ. Trimming took off 5 bases at V and 0 bases at J, with 13 bases between the two ends. To note about this clone: The antigen remains unidentified.

The PCR contained 60 Vbeta and 13 Jbeta primers. Assay used: immunoSEQ multiplex PCR; TCRdb lists only in-frame clones, some missing. Of about 160,000 clones in the sample, roughly 80% were seen once. The source material was PBMCs. This receptor was obtained from a woman between 45 and 65 years old in good health and CMV-seronegative. V and J are TRBV7-6 and TRBJ2-5, with a possible D match to TRBD2 (6 bases). The CDR3 DNA sequence: TGTGCCAGCAGCCCCCGGGGGTCGTACCAAGAGACCCAGTACTTC. Translated: CASSPRGSYQETQYF.